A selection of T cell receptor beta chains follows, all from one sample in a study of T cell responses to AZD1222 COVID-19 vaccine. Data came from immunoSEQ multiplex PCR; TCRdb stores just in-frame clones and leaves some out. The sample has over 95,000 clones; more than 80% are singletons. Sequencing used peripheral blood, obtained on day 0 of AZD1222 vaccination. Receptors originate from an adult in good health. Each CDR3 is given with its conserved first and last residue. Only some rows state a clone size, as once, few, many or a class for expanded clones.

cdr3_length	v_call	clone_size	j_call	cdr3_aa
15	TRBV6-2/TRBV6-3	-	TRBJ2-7	CASSLGLAGDNEQYF
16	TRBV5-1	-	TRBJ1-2	CASSLAPGQGPYGYTF
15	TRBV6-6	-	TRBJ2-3	CASSYSANSGDTQYF
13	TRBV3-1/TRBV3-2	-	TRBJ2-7	CASNPRAPYEQYF
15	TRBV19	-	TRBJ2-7	CASSISPGEFYEQYF
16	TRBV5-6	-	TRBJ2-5	CASSLRTGWLTETQYF
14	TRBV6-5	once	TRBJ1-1	CASSYSPGLVEAFF
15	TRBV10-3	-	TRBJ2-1	CAISESREGYNEQFF
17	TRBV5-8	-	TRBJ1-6	CASSLRSGFSYNSPLHF
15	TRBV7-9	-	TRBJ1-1	CASSPPGQGNTEAFF
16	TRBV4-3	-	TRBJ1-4	CASSQDITTTNEKLFF
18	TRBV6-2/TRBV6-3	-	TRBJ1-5	CASSYDGKGVYSNQPQHF
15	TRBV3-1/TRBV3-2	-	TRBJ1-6	CASSPVWGCNSPLHF
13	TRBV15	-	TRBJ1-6	CATSRTNNSPLHF
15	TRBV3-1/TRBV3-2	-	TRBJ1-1	CASSRTRAMNTEAFF
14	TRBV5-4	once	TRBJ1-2	CASSSSTALYGYTF
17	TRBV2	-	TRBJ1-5	CASSTRTGRGRNQPQHF
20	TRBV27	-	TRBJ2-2	CASSRLSIVSSSEGTGELFF
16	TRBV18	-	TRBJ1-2	CASSPIGGYRDLGYTF
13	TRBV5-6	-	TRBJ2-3	CASSLGWSGREYF
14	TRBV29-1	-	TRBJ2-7	CSVAGQGEGYEQYF
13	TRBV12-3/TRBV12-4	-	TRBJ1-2	CASSPRGRDGYTF
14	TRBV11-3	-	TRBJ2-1	CASSIGPGTNEQFF
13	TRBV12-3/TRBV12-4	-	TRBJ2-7	CASSLLDSYEQYF
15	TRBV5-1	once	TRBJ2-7	CASSLSGQGAGEQYF
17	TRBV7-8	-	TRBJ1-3	CASSLERQGMTGNTIYF
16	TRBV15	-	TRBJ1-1	CATSRDHRGLYLEAFF
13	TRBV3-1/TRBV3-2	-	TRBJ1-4	CASSQGGEEKLFF
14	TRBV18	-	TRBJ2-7	CASSPPVLAREQYF
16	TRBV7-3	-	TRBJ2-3	CASSLTGSYRTDTQYF
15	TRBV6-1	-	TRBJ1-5	CASSEDQGGNQPQHF
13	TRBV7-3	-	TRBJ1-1	CASSLTRGTEAFF
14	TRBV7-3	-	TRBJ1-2	CASSSDGANYGYTF
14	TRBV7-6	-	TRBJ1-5	CASSLGTGDQPQHF
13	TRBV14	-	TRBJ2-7	CASSQRLHYEQYF
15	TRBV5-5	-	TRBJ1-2	CASKAMGQGADGYTF
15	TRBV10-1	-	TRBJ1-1	CASSDRRGPNTEAFF
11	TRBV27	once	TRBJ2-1	CASSSFNEQFF
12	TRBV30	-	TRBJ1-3	CAWTGAGNTIYF
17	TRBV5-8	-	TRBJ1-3	CASNLKGTGGRGNTIYF
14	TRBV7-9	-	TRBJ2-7	CASSLVDRSYEQYF
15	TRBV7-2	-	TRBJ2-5	CASSLETGLKFAQYF
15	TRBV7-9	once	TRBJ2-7	CASSLGTGVMYEQYF
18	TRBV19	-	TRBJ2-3	CASRSLNGRKEATDTQYF
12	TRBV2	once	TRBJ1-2	CASSLANYGYTF
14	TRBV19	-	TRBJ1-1	CASRPQGTNTEAFF
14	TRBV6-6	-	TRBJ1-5	CASSQGMGNQPQHF
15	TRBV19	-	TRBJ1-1	CASSMRGQIHTEAFF
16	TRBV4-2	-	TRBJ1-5	CASSQVGGARDQPQHF
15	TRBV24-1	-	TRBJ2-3	CATSDSPVSTDTQYF
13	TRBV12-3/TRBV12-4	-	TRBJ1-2	CASSLPTAYGYTF
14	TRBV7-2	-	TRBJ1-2	CASSSRQGLDGYTF
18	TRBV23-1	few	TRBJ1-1	CASSRRRGTGDGNTEAFF